A selection of T cell receptor beta chains follows, all from one sample in a study of T cell repertoires in cytomegalovirus infection. TCRdb used MiXCR to reprocess the reads, holding one entry per CDR3 protein. The sample lists roughly 600,000 distinct CDR3 sequences; roughly 24% were seen once. The sample was CD8+ T cells from PBMCs. The receptors were sampled from a human donor in good health (CMV status not recorded). Some clones in this sample may be carry-over from other donors' samples. The CDR3 runs from the conserved cysteine through the conserved F or W. The D gene is left open where the match is weak. Clone size is given for some rows only: seen once, a few or many times, or a class if the clone is expanded.

11	TRBV6-1	-	TRBJ2-2	-	CAFRGPGELFF	TGTGCCTTTCGGGGGCCCGGGGAGCTGTTTTTT
17	TRBV28	-	TRBJ2-5	many	CASSFPTPGQSQETQYF	TGTGCCAGCAGTTTCCCAACCCCCGGACAGAGCCAAGAGACCCAGTACTTC
14	TRBV10-3	TRBD1	TRBJ2-3	many	CAIRRDSKMDTQYF	TGTGCCATCAGGAGGGACAGCAAAATGGATACGCAGTATTTT
18	TRBV7-2	TRBD1	TRBJ1-6	many	CASSPGTVKSSYNSPLHF	TGTGCCAGCAGCCCGGGGACAGTAAAGAGCTCCTATAATTCACCCCTCCACTTT
13	TRBV28	-	TRBJ1-4	-	CASSAGLEAKLFF	TGTGCCAGCAGTGCCGGACTGGAAGCAAAACTGTTTTTT
15	TRBV19	TRBD2	TRBJ2-1	many	CASSISSGGANEQFF	TGTGCCAGTAGTATATCTAGCGGGGGGGCTAATGAGCAGTTCTTC
15	TRBV2	-	TRBJ2-1	-	CASSNPGERYNEQFF	TGTGCCAGCAGCAATCCCGGGGAGCGGTACAATGAGCAGTTCTTC
15	TRBV7-9	-	TRBJ1-1	many	CASIPPGQMNTEAFF	TGTGCCAGCATACCACCGGGACAAATGAACACTGAAGCTTTCTTT
16	TRBV7-2	TRBD2	TRBJ2-5	-	CASSRAASGPTGTQYF	TGTGCCAGCAGCCGGGCGGCTAGCGGCCCTACAGGGACCCAGTACTTC
12	TRBV13	-	TRBJ2-2	-	CASAIGTGELFF	TGTGCCAGCGCTATAGGGACCGGGGAGCTGTTTTTT
15	TRBV7-2	TRBD2	TRBJ2-1	many	CASSNSGGPYNEQFF	TGTGCCAGCAGCAATAGCGGGGGGCCTTACAATGAGCAGTTCTTC
13	TRBV6-1	-	TRBJ2-1	many	CASIARASHEQFF	TGTGCCAGCATCGCAAGGGCCTCGCATGAGCAGTTCTTC
14	TRBV7-9	TRBD2	TRBJ2-7	-	CASSPTSSHYEQYF	TGTGCCAGCAGCCCGACTAGCTCACACTACGAGCAGTACTTC
17	TRBV5-4	-	TRBJ2-2	once	CASSSDRHNTGTGELFF	TGTGCCAGCAGCTCTGACCGACACAACACGGGAACCGGGGAGCTGTTTTTT
14	TRBV14	TRBD1	TRBJ1-2	-	CASSPRGIGYGYTF	TGTGCCAGCAGCCCCAGGGGGATCGGCTATGGCTACACCTTC
18	TRBV19	-	TRBJ1-1	few	CASSMEQMTIGQTTEAFF	TGTGCCAGTAGTATGGAACAGATGACTATTGGACAAACAACTGAAGCTTTCTTT
18	TRBV27	-	TRBJ1-2	few	CASSLSKEGGGVNYGYTF	TGTGCCAGCAGTTTATCGAAGGAGGGGGGGGGCGTTAACTATGGCTACACCTTC
19	TRBV7-2	-	TRBJ2-7	-	CASSLIPFGGPGSIYEQYF	TGTGCCAGCAGCTTAATTCCCTTCGGGGGGCCGGGAAGCATCTACGAGCAGTACTTC
16	TRBV20-1	-	TRBJ1-5	-	CSARDLGAYSNQPQHF	TGCAGTGCTAGAGATCTGGGGGCCTATAGCAATCAGCCCCAGCATTTT
13	TRBV29-1	-	TRBJ2-2	-	CSVGAANTGELFF	TGCAGCGTTGGGGCCGCGAACACCGGGGAGCTGTTTTTT
14	TRBV4-1	-	TRBJ1-2	few	CASSQAGMAPGYTF	TGCGCCAGCAGCCAGGCAGGGATGGCTCCTGGCTACACCTTC
16	TRBV7-9	TRBD1	TRBJ1-4	many	CASSSGTGLKKEKLFF	TGTGCCAGCAGCTCGGGGACAGGTTTGAAGAAAGAAAAACTGTTTTTT
14	TRBV27	-	TRBJ2-1	few	CASSLEPDYNEQFF	TGTGCCAGCAGTTTAGAACCAGACTACAATGAGCAGTTCTTC
15	TRBV7-8	TRBD2	TRBJ2-1	many	CASSSLAGGNNEQFF	TGTGCCAGCAGCTCTCTAGCGGGGGGAAACAATGAGCAGTTCTTC
16	TRBV28	TRBD2	TRBJ2-4	-	CASTLRLAGPKNIQYF	TGTGCCAGCACCCTCAGGCTAGCGGGACCCAAAAACATTCAGTACTTC
13	TRBV20-1	TRBD1	TRBJ1-2	many	CSARVDREDGYTF	TGCAGTGCTAGAGTCGACAGGGAGGATGGCTACACCTTC
16	TRBV6-5	-	TRBJ2-2	-	CASSYTWNRDTGELFF	TGTGCCAGCAGTTACACGTGGAATCGGGACACCGGGGAGCTGTTTTTT
13	TRBV20-1	-	TRBJ1-3	-	CSARAIGGNTIYF	TGCAGCGCTAGAGCTATCGGAGGAAACACCATATATTTT
15	TRBV4-1	-	TRBJ1-1	-	CASSPRSAMNTEAFF	TGCGCCAGCAGCCCCCGCAGCGCCATGAACACTGAAGCTTTCTTT